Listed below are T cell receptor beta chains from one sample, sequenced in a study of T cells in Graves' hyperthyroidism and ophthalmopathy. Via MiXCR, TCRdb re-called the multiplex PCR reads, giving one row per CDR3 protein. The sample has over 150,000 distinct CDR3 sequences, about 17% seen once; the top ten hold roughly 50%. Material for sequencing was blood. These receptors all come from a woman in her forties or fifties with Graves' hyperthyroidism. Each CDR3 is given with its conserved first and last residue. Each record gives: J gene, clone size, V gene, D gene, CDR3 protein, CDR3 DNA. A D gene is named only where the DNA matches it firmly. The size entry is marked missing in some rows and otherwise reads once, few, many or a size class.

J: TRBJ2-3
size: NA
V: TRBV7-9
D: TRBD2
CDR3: CASSSREVLGTDTQYF
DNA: TGTGCCAGCAGCTCCCGGGAGGTGCTGGGCACAGATACGCAGTATTTT

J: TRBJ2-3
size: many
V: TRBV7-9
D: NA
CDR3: CASSMKKRGSDTQYF
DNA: TGTGCCAGCAGCATGAAGAAAAGGGGTTCAGATACGCAGTATTTT

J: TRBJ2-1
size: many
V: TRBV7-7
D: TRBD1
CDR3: CASSLLPARTTGGWNEQFF
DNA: TGTGCTAGCAGCTTATTGCCCGCAAGGACGACAGGGGGTTGGAATGAGCAGTTCTTC

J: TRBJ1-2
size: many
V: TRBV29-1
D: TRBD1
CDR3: CSVATGTVYGYTF
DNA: TGCAGCGTTGCGACCGGGACAGTCTATGGCTACACCTTC

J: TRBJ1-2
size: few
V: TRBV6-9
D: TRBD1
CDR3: CASSYRTGGTDGYTF
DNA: TGTGCCAGCAGTTACCGAACAGGGGGGACAGATGGCTACACCTTC

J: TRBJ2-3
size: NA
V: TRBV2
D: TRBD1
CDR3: CASTREGALGTDTQYF
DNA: TGTGCCAGCACCCGCGAGGGGGCGCTGGGCACAGATACGCAGTATTTT

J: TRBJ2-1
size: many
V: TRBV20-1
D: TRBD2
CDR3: CSALAGGLQFF
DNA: TGCAGTGCTCTAGCGGGAGGGTTGCAGTTCTTC

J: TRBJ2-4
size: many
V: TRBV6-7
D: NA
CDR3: CASNTGVGVQNIQYF
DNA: TGTGCCAGCAACACGGGCGTGGGGGTTCAAAACATTCAGTACTTC

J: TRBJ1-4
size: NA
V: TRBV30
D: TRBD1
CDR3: CAWGMRPGQNEKLFF
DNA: TGTGCCTGGGGGATGAGGCCGGGACAGAATGAAAAACTGTTTTTT

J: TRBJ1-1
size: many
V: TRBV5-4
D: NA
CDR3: CASSSDKGDTEAFF
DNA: TGTGCCAGCAGCTCGGACAAGGGGGACACTGAAGCTTTCTTT

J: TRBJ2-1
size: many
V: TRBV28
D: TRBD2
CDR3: CASSLFSGRHINEQFF
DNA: TGTGCCAGCAGTTTATTTAGCGGGAGACACATCAATGAGCAGTTCTTC

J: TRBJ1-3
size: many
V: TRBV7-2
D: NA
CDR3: CASSPRLGYTIYF
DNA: TGTGCCAGCAGCCCGCGGCTGGGTTACACCATATATTTT

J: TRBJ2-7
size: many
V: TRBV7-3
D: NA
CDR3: CASSKVAVGPYEQYF
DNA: TGTGCCAGCAGCAAAGTAGCGGTTGGGCCCTACGAGCAGTACTTC

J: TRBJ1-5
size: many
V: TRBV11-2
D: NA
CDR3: CASSEAGWNQPQHF
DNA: TGTGCCAGCAGCGAGGCTGGTTGGAATCAGCCCCAGCATTTT

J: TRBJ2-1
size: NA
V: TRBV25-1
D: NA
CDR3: CASSGPSGYEQFF
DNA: TGTGCCAGCAGTGGCCCTAGTGGCTACGAGCAGTTCTTC

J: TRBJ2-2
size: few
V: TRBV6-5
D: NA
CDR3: CASSYLGLLKENTGGELLF
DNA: TGTGCCAGCAGTTACCTTGGCCTCCTAAAGGAGAATACGGGCGGGGAGCTGCTTTTT

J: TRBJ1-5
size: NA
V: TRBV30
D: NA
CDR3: CAWSINRNQPQHF
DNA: TGTGCCTGGAGTATAAACAGAAATCAGCCCCAGCATTTT

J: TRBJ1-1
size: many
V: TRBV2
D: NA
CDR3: CASSNPDVGAFF
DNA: TGTGCCAGCAGTAACCCGGACGTCGGGGCTTTCTTT

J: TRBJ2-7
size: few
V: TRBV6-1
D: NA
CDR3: CASTRRAGPSYEQYF
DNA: TGTGCCAGCACCCGGCGCGCTGGCCCTTCCTACGAGCAGTACTTC

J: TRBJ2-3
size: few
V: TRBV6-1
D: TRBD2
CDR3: CASSTLAGGSPDTQYF
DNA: TGTGCCAGCAGTACCCTAGCGGGAGGGTCGCCAGATACGCAGTATTTT

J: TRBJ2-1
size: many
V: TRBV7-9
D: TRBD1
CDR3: CASSLDREYNEQFF
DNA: TGTGCCAGCAGCTTGGACAGGGAGTACAATGAGCAGTTCTTC

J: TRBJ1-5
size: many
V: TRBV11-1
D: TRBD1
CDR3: CASSPGTGSNQPQHF
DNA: TGTGCCAGCAGCCCCGGGACAGGCAGTAATCAGCCCCAGCATTTT

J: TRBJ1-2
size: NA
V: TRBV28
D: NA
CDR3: CASSVSFRDTLLGHYGYTF
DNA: TGTGCCAGCAGCGTAAGCTTCCGGGACACCCTACTCGGTCACTATGGCTACACCTTC

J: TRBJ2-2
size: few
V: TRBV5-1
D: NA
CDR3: CASSRTTDTGELFF
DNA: TGCGCCAGCAGCCGAACGACAGATACCGGGGAGCTGTTTTTT

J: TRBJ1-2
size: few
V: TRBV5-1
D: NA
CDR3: CASTDGPSLYGYTF
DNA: TGCGCCAGCACAGATGGGCCGTCTCTCTATGGCTACACCTTC

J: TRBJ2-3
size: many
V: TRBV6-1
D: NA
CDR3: CASSRRGVTDTQYF
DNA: TGTGCCAGCAGTCGACGAGGGGTTACAGATACGCAGTATTTT

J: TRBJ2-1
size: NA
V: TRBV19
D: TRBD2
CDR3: CASSLFPPGTSDEQFF
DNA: TGTGCCAGTAGTCTCTTTCCCCCCGGGACTAGTGATGAGCAGTTCTTC

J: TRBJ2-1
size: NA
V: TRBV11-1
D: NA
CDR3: CASSSGVLAGSLSEAYNEQFF
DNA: TGTGCCAGCAGCTCGGGCGTACTAGCCGGCAGTTTAAGCGAAGCCTACAATGAGCAGTTCTTC

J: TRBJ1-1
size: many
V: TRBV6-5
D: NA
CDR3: CASSYDRFDTEAFF
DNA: TGTGCCAGCAGTTACGACAGGTTCGACACTGAAGCTTTCTTT

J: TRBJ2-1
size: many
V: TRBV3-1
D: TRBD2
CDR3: CASSQGPSGGHEQFF
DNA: TGTGCCAGCAGCCAAGGTCCTAGCGGGGGGCATGAGCAGTTCTTC

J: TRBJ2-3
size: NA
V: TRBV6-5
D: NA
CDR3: CASSYRDQTDTQYF
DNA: TGTGCCAGCAGTTACCGGGACCAGACAGATACGCAGTATTTT

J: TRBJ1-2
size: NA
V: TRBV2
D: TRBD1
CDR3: CASRRTGGTNYGYTF
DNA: TGTGCCAGCAGGAGGACAGGGGGGACTAACTATGGCTACACCTTC

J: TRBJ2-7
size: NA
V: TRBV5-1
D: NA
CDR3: CASSPVASGEQYF
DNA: TGCGCCAGCAGCCCGGTGGCCTCTGGCGAGCAGTACTTC

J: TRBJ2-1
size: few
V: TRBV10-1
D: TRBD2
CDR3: CASSTLAGVSGNEQFF
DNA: TGCGCCAGCAGTACTTTAGCGGGAGTTTCTGGCAATGAGCAGTTCTTC

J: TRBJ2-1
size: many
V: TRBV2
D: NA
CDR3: CASSDTSSGNEQFF
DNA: TGTGCCAGCAGTGATACTAGCTCGGGCAATGAGCAGTTCTTC

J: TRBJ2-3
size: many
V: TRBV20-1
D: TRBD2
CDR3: CSARVLAEITDTQYF
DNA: TGCAGTGCTAGAGTACTAGCGGAGATCACAGATACGCAGTATTTT

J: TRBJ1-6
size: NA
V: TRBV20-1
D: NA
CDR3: CSARDTFLSSYNSPLHF
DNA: TGCAGTGCTAGAGATACATTTCTGAGCTCCTATAATTCACCCCTCCACTTT

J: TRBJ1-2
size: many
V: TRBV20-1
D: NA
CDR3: CSGGHRGYTF
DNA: TGCAGTGGGGGCCATCGAGGCTACACCTTC

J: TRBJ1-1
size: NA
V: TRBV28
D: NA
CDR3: CASSQDQEQGGGWNLNTEAFF
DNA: TGTGCCAGCAGCCAAGATCAGGAGCAGGGAGGGGGATGGAATCTGAACACTGAAGCTTTCTTT

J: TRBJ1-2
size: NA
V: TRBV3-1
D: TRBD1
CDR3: CASSHQDRVYGYTF
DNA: TGTGCCAGCAGCCATCAGGACAGGGTTTATGGCTACACCTTC

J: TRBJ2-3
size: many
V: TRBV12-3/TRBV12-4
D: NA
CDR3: CASSTTGSTDTQYF
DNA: TGTGCCAGCAGTACCACCGGGAGCACAGATACGCAGTATTTT

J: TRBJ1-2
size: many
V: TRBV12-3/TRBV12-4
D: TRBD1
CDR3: CASSSQGALESGYTF
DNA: TGTGCCAGCAGTTCTCAGGGGGCGCTAGAAAGTGGCTACACCTTC

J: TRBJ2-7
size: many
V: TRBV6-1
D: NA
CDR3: CASTLSGISYEQYF
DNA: TGTGCCAGCACCCTATCGGGGATTTCCTACGAGCAGTACTTC

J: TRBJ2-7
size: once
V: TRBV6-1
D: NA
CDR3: CASSARAVLDEQYF
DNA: TGTGCCAGCAGTGCGCGAGCGGTGCTCGACGAGCAGTACTTC

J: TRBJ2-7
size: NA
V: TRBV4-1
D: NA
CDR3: CASSQDGRQIPLEQYF
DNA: TGCGCCAGCAGCCAAGACGGTCGACAGATACCGCTCGAGCAGTACTTC

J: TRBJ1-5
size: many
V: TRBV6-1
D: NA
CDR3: CASSERGNSNQPQHF
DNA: TGTGCCAGCAGTGAAAGGGGGAATAGCAATCAGCCCCAGCATTTT

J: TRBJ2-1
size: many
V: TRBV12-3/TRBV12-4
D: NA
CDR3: CASSFEVTYNEQFF
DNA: TGTGCCAGCAGTTTCGAAGTAACCTACAATGAGCAGTTCTTC

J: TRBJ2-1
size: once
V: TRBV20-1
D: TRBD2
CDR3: CSARDVRLADYNEQFF
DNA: TGCAGTGCTAGAGATGTTCGGCTAGCGGACTACAATGAGCAGTTCTTC

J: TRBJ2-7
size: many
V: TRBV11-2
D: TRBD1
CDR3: CASSPQGDEQYF
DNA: TGTGCCAGCAGCCCTCAGGGGGACGAGCAGTACTTC

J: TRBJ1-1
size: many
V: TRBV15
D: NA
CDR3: CATSDPSRVTEAFF
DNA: TGTGCCACCAGCGACCCCAGCAGGGTCACTGAAGCTTTCTTT